The next 13 T cell receptor beta chains were all read from a single sample in a study of control samples from healthy donors and cancer patients. TCRdb keeps only in-frame clones here, not all; method: immunoSEQ multiplex PCR. This sample has around 180,000 clones, with 80% to 90% found just once. Sequences were obtained from blood. These receptors were obtained from a woman between 25 and 40 years old in good health.

The chain links TRBV3-1 (or the pseudogene TRBV3-2) to TRBJ2-7, with D perhaps assigned TRBD1 or TRBD2 (5 bases each). The CDR3 extends over 13 amino acids. Per the germline V gene, CDR1 is LGHDT and CDR2 is YNNKEL (reference sequence). V was trimmed by 3 bases and J by 2 bases, leaving 8 bases between them. The CDR3 DNA follows: TGTGCCAGCAGCCAGGGGGAAACCTACGAGCAGTACTTC. It codes for CASSQGETYEQYF.

The chain uses TRBV15 and TRBJ1-3; D gene uncertain. In germline, CDR1 is LNHNV, CDR2 YYDKDF (reference sequence). V dropped 5 bases and J dropped 3 bases, with 14 bases sitting between them. This CDR3 spans 15 amino acids. The CDR3 protein is CATSANPGVGNTIYF. The CDR3 DNA reads as TGTGCCACCAGCGCGAATCCAGGTGTTGGAAACACCATATATTTT.

The chain combines TRBV2 with TRBJ2-7; TRBD1 aligns across 7 bases. Germline CDR1 is SNHLY and CDR2 is FYNNEI. After removal of 3 bases from V and 6 bases from J, the junction contained 14 bases not matched to a gene. The CDR3 spans 16 residues. CDR3 region: CASSDAETGSRSEQYF. The CDR3 nucleotides read TGTGCCAGCAGTGACGCCGAGACAGGGTCCCGGTCCGAGCAGTACTTC.

The V call is TRBV30, the J call TRBJ1-2, with D perhaps matching TRBD1 (5 bases). CDR3 size: 11 residues. From germline, CDR1 is GTSNPN and CDR2 SVGIG (reference sequence). This CDR3 reads CAGRTSPGYTF. The CDR3 coding sequence is TGTGCTGGGCGGACATCTCCCGGCTACACCTTC.

This chain joins TRBV5-1 and TRBJ2-1, with TRBD2 as a possible D gene (7 bases). Germline V gives CDR1 SGHRS, CDR2 YFSETQ. CDR3 length equals 15 residues. The V end lost 3 bases, the J end lost 5 bases, and 15 bases lay between the germline ends. CDR3 residues: CASSWRGGGNNEQFF. The CDR3 DNA reads as TGCGCCAGCAGCTGGAGGGGAGGGGGGAACAATGAGCAGTTCTTC.

This rearrangement joins TRBV6-1 to TRBJ2-1, with D unclear. The V gene's germline CDR1 is MNHNS and CDR2 SASEGT. The germline V and J ends were trimmed by 1 base and 12 bases, with 13 bases remaining between them. The CDR3 has 13 amino acids. The CDR3 DNA reads TGTGCCAGCAGTGAAGAGGCCCTACGAGGGCAGTTCTTC. Encoded protein: CASSEEALRGQFF.

This chain joins TRBV7-2 and TRBJ2-1, with D tentatively TRBD2 (6 bases). This CDR3 spans 15 amino acids. Germline loops: CDR1 SGHTA, CDR2 FQGNSA. Trimming removed 0 bases at V and 7 bases at J, with 13 bases between. This CDR3 reads CASSLAAWGVNEQFF. The DNA for the CDR3 is TGTGCCAGCAGCTTAGCGGCTTGGGGGGTGAATGAGCAGTTCTTC.

V is TRBV6-5 and J is TRBJ1-2; the match to TRBD1 covers 7 bases. J gave up 8 bases and V 10 bases, and 7 bases lay outside the gene matches. This CDR3 spans 11 amino acids. Germline CDR1 is MNHEY and CDR2 is SVGAGI. The CDR3 nucleotides are TGTGCCACTTACCACAGGGGCGGCTACACCTTC. As protein: CATYHRGGYTF.

This clone showed up just once. The J gene is TRBJ2-3, the V gene TRBV5-1; maybe TRBD2 (6 bases). V was pared by 1 base and J by 9 bases, with 15 bases between. The CDR3 has 14 amino acids. From germline, CDR1 is SGHRS and CDR2 YFSETQ. This CDR3 is CASSLSTGLSTQYF. Here the CDR3 DNA reads TGCGCCAGCAGCTTGTCAACGGGACTCTCCACGCAGTATTTT.

The chain has TRBV7-8 and TRBJ2-5; D is possibly TRBD1 or TRBD2 (5 bases each). V lost 0 bases and J lost 5, with 13 bases in between. The CDR3 covers 15 residues. The V gene's germline CDR1 is SGHVS and CDR2 FQNEAQ. Written as DNA, the CDR3 is TGTGCCAGCAGCTTAGCCGGTGGGTGGGGGGAGACCCAGTACTTC. Translated: CASSLAGGWGETQYF. Looking up the rest from reference TRBV7-8 and TRBJ2-5 gives the full variable domain: GAGVSQSPRYKVAKRGQDVALRCDPISGHVSLFWYQQALGQGPEFLTYFQNEAQLDKSGLPSDRFFAERPEGSVSTLKIQRTQQEDSAVYLCASSLAGGWGETQYFGPGTRLLVL.

CDR3 residues: CASSSNPQGTIYNEQFF. The CDR3, as DNA: TGTGCCAGCAGCTCGAACCCACAGGGTACGATTTACAATGAGCAGTTCTTC. The chain employs TRBV7-9 and TRBJ2-1; D might be TRBD1 (6 bases). The V gene lost 4 bases and the J gene lost 4 bases, with 20 bases spanning the gap. The V gene's germline CDR1 is SEHNR and CDR2 FQNEAQ (reference sequence). CDR3 length equals 17 residues.

The chain is built from TRBV12-3 or TRBV12-4 and TRBJ1-5; D is undetermined. Trimming removed 8 bases from V and 3 bases from J, with 8 bases in between. This CDR3 is built from 12 residues. The CDR3 spells CASGRINQPQHF. CDR3 in DNA: TGTGCCAGCGGACGGATCAATCAGCCCCAGCATTTT.

This clone was recorded once. V and J are TRBV15 and TRBJ1-2, with no clear D. The CDR3 has 13 amino acids. V was pared by 3 bases and J by 0 bases, with 5 bases between. Looked up from germline, CDR1 is LNHNV and CDR2 is YYDKDF (reference sequence). The CDR3 loop is CATSSTTNYGYTF. The DNA of the CDR3 is TGTGCCACCAGCAGTACGACTAACTATGGCTACACCTTC.